The sample holds a few counts of the clone carrying this TCR beta chain. Time point reported: patch test 3, about 24 weeks after DPC sensitization. Treatment: therapeutic diphenylcyclopropenone sensitization with weekly scalp DPC. RNA extraction used unfractionated whole blood as the source of total RNA. Germline CDR1 SNHLY, CDR2 FYNNEI. The CDR3 is 12 amino acids. Trimming pared 0 bases from V and 11 bases from J, leaving 10 bases between. TCRdb reanalysed the RACE reads using MiXCR and keeps one entry per CDR3 protein. The data show around 40,000 distinct CDR3 sequences, roughly 12% seen once. This specimen belongs to a study of human T cells and chemical hapten exposure. The overall study: After 6 days, upper back 0.01% DPC patch tests were scored.

The rearrangement joins TRBV2 to TRBJ1-1; no clear D gene. Specimen: whole blood, collected in connection with sensitization to the hapten diphenylcyclopropenone (DPC). This receptor was identified in a middle-aged woman with alopecia areata. Some clones in this sample may be carry-over from other donors' samples. The CDR3 loop is CASSEARLEAFF. As DNA, the CDR3 is TGTGCCAGCAGTGAAGCACGCTTGGAGGCTTTCTTT.